One and the same sample provided the 17 T cell receptor beta chains below, sequenced in a study of PD-L1 blockade in urothelial cancer. Regarding time point: pretreatment peripheral blood. Clones were read by immunoSEQ multiplex PCR, and TCRdb kept only the in-frame ones, dropping some. The sample includes about 130,000 clones, 70% to 85% of them seen just once. Specimen: PBMCs, collected around atezolizumab (anti-PD-L1) treatment. The receptors stem from a man aged 50 to 60 with urothelial cancer.

The chain couples TRBV7-9 to TRBJ1-2; D ambiguous. The ends were cut back, 3 bases at V and 4 bases at J, with 18 bases in the middle. The CDR3 has 16 amino acids. Germline lookup yields CDR1 SEHNR and CDR2 FQNEAQ (reference sequence). The CDR3 reads CASSFNNPEASYGYTF. DNA for the CDR3: TGTGCCAGCAGCTTTAACAATCCTGAGGCTTCCTATGGCTACACCTTC.

The CDR3 nucleotides read TGTGCCAGCAGTTCCGGGACACCCTACAATGAGCAGTTCTTC. Translating it yields CASSSGTPYNEQFF. The V gene is TRBV28, the J gene TRBJ2-1; a weak D match, TRBD1 (6 bases). The CDR3 totals 14 residues. V lost 4 bases to trimming and J lost 2 bases, with 9 bases between them. Germline V gene sequence: CDR1 MDHEN, CDR2 SYDVKM.

V is TRBV2 and J is TRBJ2-1, with D tentatively TRBD1 (6 bases). Trimming cost V 7 bases and J 0 bases, with 13 bases left between them. Looked up from germline, CDR1 is SNHLY and CDR2 is FYNNEI. The CDR3 length is 15 residues. CDR3 in amino acids: CASKADSLSYNEQFF. CDR3 in DNA: TGTGCCAGCAAGGCGGACAGTCTCTCCTACAATGAGCAGTTCTTC.

The gene calls are TRBV5-4 and TRBJ1-2; TRBD1 matches 8 bases. Trimming took 1 base from V and 8 from J; bases not matched to a gene: 16. The CDR3 totals 17 residues. Germline-derived CDR1 and CDR2 are SGHNT and YYREEE (reference sequence). For the CDR3, the DNA is TGTGCCAGCAGCTTGCCGATATTGCCCACGGACAGGGAAGGCTACACCTTC. It codes for CASSLPILPTDREGYTF.

This clone was detected once. J is TRBJ1-2 and V is TRBV6-5; D perhaps matches TRBD1 (5 bases). Germline V CDR1 and CDR2: MNHEY, SVGAGI. This CDR3 comprises 14 residues. The ends were cut back, 0 bases at V and 3 bases at J, with 8 bases in the middle. The CDR3, as DNA: TGTGCCAGCAGTTACTCAGGGGATGACTATGGCTACACCTTC. Protein product: CASSYSGDDYGYTF.

This chain uses TRBV9 with TRBJ1-2, with D possibly TRBD1 on 5 matching bases. CDR3 length: 13 amino acids. Germline CDR1 SGDLS, CDR2 YYNGEE. The V and J ends lost 0 bases and 7 bases respectively, with 10 bases between them. CDR3 in DNA: TGTGCCAGCAGCGTAGGGGGGGTAGGTGGCTACACCTTC. As protein: CASSVGGVGGYTF. Full variable domain (outside the CDR3, taken from reference TRBV9 and TRBJ1-2): DSGVTQTPKHLITATGQRVTLRCSPRSGDLSVYWYQQSLDQGLQFLIQYYNGEERAKGNILERFSAQQFPDLHSELNLSSLELGDSALYFCASSVGGVGGYTFGSGTRLTVV.

The V gene is TRBV9, the J gene TRBJ2-1; weak D call: TRBD1 (6 bases). Germline V gene lookup returns CDR1 SGDLS and CDR2 YYNGEE. The V and J ends lost 2 bases and 9 bases respectively, with 18 bases between them. The CDR3 is 15 amino acids. The CDR3 region is CASSVRERGFSEQFF. The CDR3 nucleotides are TGTGCCAGCAGCGTCCGGGAAAGGGGGTTCTCTGAGCAGTTCTTC.

The chain uses TRBV5-8 and TRBJ2-2, with D unclear. The length of the CDR3 is 14 residues. Per the germline V gene, CDR1 is SGHTS and CDR2 is YDEGEE. Between the trimmed V and J ends, which lost 2 bases and 2 bases, there was a span of 7 bases. The DNA for the CDR3 is TGTGCCAGCAGCTTCCAGCGAAACACCGGGGAGCTGTTTTTT. This gives the protein CASSFQRNTGELFF.

This rearrangement joins TRBV28 to TRBJ1-6; D not certain. CDR3 length equals 12 residues. From germline, CDR1 is MDHEN and CDR2 SYDVKM. The V gene lost 6 bases and the J gene lost 7 bases, with 7 bases spanning the gap. CDR3 amino acids: CASSYRNSPLHF. DNA of the CDR3: TGTGCCAGCAGCTACCGAAATTCACCCCTCCACTTT.

Concerning this clone itself: Because the CDR3's place on the DNA is in doubt, the DNA is left out and the CDR3 is given as listed by TCRdb. The chain is built from TRBV28 and TRBJ2-5; TRBD1, as called in the table, went unchecked against the DNA. Germline CDR1 reads MDHEN; CDR2 reads SYDVKM. The CDR3 region is 14 residues in length, termini included. This CDR3 is CASSLDSFLETQYF.

This rearrangement joins TRBV28 to TRBJ2-7; 11 positions match TRBD1. J was trimmed by 3 bases and V by 7 bases; bases with no gene match: 5. CDR3 size: 14 residues. Per germline, CDR1 MDHEN and CDR2 SYDVKM. DNA of the CDR3: TGTGCCAGCATCAGAGGGACAGGGGGCTACGAGCAGTACTTC. Translating it yields CASIRGTGGYEQYF.

This rearrangement joins TRBV7-9 to TRBJ2-5, with 7 bases identical to TRBD2. Germline CDR1 is SEHNR and CDR2 is FQNEAQ (reference sequence). The CDR3 contains 16 residues. The V and J ends lost 4 bases and 2 bases, in that order; junction bases with no gene match: 10. The CDR3 nucleotides are TGTGCCAGCAGCTCGAGGGGCGGGAGACAACAAGAGACCCAGTACTTC. Translating gives CASSSRGGRQQETQYF.

The genes are TRBV10-1 and TRBJ2-1; 8 bases are shared with TRBD1. Germline CDR1 WNHNN, CDR2 SYGVQD (reference sequence). The junction had 1 base not matched to a gene; V was cut back by 2 bases and J by 4 bases. CDR3 length: 14 residues. CDR3 in amino acids: CASSEGTGYNEQFF. The DNA of the CDR3 is TGCGCCAGCAGTGAGGGGACAGGTTACAATGAGCAGTTCTTC.

The rearrangement uses TRBV9 and TRBJ2-5; D possibly corresponds to TRBD2 (5 bases). CDR3 length: 15 amino acids. Germline loops: CDR1 SGDLS, CDR2 YYNGEE. V was shortened by 2 bases and J by 2 bases, with 13 bases between the two germline ends. The CDR3 DNA is TGTGCCAGCAGCGTCTCTCCGTCGGGACAAGAGACCCAGTACTTC. This gives the protein CASSVSPSGQETQYF.

The chain couples TRBV7-2 to TRBJ2-7; 8 nucleotides align to TRBD1. From germline, CDR1 is SGHTA and CDR2 FQGNSA. J gave up 3 bases and V 1 base, and 5 bases lay outside the gene matches. This CDR3 spans 15 amino acids. The CDR3 DNA is TGTGCCAGCAGCTTAGTCCCAGGGGGCGGCTACGAGCAGTACTTC. Translating gives CASSLVPGGGYEQYF. Using reference TRBV7-2 and TRBJ2-7 for the parts outside the CDR3, the full variable domain is GAGVSQSPSNKVTEKGKDVELRCDPISGHTALYWYRQSLGQGLEFLIYFQGNSAPDKSGLPSDRFSAERTGGSVSTLTIQRTQQEDSAVYLCASSLVPGGGYEQYFGPGTRLTVT.

This clone was found a few times. The chain combines TRBV5-1 with TRBJ2-1; 13 nucleotides line up with TRBD2. The CDR3 is 15 residues long. Germline CDR1 SGHRS, CDR2 YFSETQ. The V and J ends lost 1 base and 7 bases, in that order; junction bases with no gene match: 2. The CDR3 spells CASSLRTSGSNEQFF. The CDR3 DNA reads as TGCGCCAGCAGCTTGAGGACTAGCGGGAGTAATGAGCAGTTCTTC.

The chain recombines TRBV7-9 with TRBJ1-2; 8 bases are a match to TRBD1. V trimming: 2 bases; J trimming: 5 bases; junction bases outside the gene matches: 7. CDR3 length: 15 residues. Germline assignment: CDR1 SEHNR and CDR2 FQNEAQ (reference sequence). The CDR3, as DNA: TGTGCCAGCAGCTTAAGCAGGGGGCTCGTATATGGCTACACCTTC. Protein sequence: CASSLSRGLVYGYTF. Looking up the rest from reference TRBV7-9 and TRBJ1-2 gives the full variable domain: DTGVSQNPRHKITKRGQNVTFRCDPISEHNRLYWYRQTLGQGPEFLTYFQNEAQLEKSRLLSDRFSAERPKGSFSTLEIQRTEQGDSAMYLCASSLSRGLVYGYTFGSGTRLTVV.